This note documents a single T cell receptor (beta chain) sequence. The data belong to a study of T cell responses to AZD1222 COVID-19 vaccine. The method was immunoSEQ multiplex PCR; TCRdb's version includes in-frame clones alone and lacks a portion of them. The sample yields approximately 100,000 clones, 86% seen once. V was trimmed by 1 base and J by 4 bases, leaving 17 bases between them. CDR3 length equals 16 residues. Germline V gives CDR1 SGHRS, CDR2 YFSETQ. The receptor comes from an adult in good health. The sequenced sample was peripheral blood, obtained on day 0 of AZD1222 vaccination. The chain is built from TRBV5-1 and TRBJ1-1; TRBD1 is a possible D gene (6 bases). As DNA, the CDR3 is TGCGCCAGCAGCTTGAGGGAATTAGGGGGTGGCACTGAAGCTTTCTTT. This encodes CASSLRELGGGTEAFF.